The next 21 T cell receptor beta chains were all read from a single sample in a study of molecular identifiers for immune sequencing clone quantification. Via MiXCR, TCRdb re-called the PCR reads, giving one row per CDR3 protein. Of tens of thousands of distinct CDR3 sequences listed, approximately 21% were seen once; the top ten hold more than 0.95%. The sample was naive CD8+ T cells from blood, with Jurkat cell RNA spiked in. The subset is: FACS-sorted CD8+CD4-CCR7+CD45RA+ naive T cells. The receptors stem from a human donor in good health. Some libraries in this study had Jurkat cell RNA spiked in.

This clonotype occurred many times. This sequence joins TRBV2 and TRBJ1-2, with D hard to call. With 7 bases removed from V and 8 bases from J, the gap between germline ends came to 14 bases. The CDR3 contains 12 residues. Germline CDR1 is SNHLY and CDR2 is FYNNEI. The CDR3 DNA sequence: TGTGCCAGCACCCACCCACCACGGGGCTACACCTTC. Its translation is CASTHPPRGYTF.

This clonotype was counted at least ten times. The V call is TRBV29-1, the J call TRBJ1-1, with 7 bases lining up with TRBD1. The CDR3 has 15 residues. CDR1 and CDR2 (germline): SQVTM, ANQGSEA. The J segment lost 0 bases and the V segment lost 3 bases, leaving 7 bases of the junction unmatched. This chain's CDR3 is CSVDWDSVMNTEAFF. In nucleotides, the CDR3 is TGCAGCGTTGATTGGGACAGCGTGATGAACACTGAAGCTTTCTTT.

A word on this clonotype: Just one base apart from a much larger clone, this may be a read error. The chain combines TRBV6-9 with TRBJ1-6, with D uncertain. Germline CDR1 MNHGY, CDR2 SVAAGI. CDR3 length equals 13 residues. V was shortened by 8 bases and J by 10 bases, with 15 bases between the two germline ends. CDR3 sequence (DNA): TGTGCCAGCGGATTGACCCCGAAATCACCCCTCCACTTT. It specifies CASGLTPKSPLHF.

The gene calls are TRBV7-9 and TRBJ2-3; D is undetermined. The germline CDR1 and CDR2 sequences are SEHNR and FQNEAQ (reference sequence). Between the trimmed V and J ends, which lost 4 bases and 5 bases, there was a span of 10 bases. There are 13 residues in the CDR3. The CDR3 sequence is CASSSPLRDTQYF. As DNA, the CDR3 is TGTGCCAGCAGCTCCCCCCTGCGAGATACGCAGTATTTT.

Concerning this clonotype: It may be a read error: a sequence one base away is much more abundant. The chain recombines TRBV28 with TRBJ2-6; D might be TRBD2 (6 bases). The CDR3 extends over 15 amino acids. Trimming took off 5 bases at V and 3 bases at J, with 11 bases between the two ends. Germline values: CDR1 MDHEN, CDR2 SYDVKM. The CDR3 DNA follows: TGTGCCAGCAGTCGGTGGGGGGATGGGGCCAACGTCCTGACTTTC. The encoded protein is CASSRWGDGANVLTF.

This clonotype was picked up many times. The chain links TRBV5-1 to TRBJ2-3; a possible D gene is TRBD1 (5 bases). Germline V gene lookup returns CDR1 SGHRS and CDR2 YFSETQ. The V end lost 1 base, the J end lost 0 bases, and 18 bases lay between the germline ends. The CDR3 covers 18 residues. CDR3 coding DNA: TGCGCCAGCAGCTTGCCCGAGACAGTTTTTACTAGCACAGATACGCAGTATTTT. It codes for CASSLPETVFTSTDTQYF.

Here the CDR3 DNA reads TGTGCCAGCAGTTATCGGGCGCGAGCTTTCTTT. Translated: CASSYRARAFF. V gene TRBV28 combines with J gene TRBJ1-1; the D is unclear. The germline V gene encodes CDR1 MDHEN and CDR2 SYDVKM. V gave up 4 bases and J gave up 10 bases, with 10 bases separating them. This CDR3 is 11 amino acids long.

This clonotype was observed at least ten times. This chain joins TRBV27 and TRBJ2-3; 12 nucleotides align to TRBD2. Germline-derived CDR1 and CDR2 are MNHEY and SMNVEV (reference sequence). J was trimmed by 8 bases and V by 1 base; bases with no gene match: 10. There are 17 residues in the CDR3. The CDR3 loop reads CASSLYLAGGQTGTQYF. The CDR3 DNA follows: TGTGCCAGCAGTTTATATCTAGCGGGAGGGCAAACGGGTACGCAGTATTTT.

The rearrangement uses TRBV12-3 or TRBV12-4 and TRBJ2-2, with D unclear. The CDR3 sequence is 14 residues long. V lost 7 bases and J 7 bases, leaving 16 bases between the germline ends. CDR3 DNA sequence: TGTGCCAGCACCTCCTTTAGTGGGGACGGGGAGCTGTTTTTT. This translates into CASTSFSGDGELFF.

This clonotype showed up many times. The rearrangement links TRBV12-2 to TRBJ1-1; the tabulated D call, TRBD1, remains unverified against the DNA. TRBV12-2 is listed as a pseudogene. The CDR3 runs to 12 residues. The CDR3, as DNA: TGTGCAAAGTGGGGGGGGGACACTGAAGCTTTCTTT. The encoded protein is CAKWGGDTEAFF.

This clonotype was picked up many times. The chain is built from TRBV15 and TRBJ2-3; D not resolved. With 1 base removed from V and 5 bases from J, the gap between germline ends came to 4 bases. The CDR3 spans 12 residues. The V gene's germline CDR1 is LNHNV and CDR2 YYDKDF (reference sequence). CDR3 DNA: TGTGCCACCAGCAGAGGCCAAGATACGCAGTATTTT. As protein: CATSRGQDTQYF.

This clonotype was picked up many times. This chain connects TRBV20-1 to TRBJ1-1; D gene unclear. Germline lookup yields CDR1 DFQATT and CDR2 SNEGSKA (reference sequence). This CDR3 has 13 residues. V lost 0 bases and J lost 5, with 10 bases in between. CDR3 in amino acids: CSARDWLGTEAFF. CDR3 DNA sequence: TGCAGTGCTAGAGATTGGCTGGGAACTGAAGCTTTCTTT.

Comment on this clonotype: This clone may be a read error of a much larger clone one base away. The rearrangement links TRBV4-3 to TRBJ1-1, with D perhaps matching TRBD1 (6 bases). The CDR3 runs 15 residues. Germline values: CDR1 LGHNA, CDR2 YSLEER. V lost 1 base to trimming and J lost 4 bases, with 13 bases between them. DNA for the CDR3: TGCGCCAGCAGCCAAGGAACAGGGAGGTGCACTGAAGCTTTCTTT. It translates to CASSQGTGRCTEAFF.

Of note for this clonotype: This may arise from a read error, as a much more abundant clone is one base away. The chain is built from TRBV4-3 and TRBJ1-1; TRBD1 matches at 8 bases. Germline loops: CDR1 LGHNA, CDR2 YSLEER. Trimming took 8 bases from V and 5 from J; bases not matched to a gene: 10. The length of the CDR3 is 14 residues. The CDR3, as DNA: TGCGCCAGCGGCCCATACGGGACAGGAACTGAAGCTTTCTTT. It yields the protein CASGPYGTGTEAFF.

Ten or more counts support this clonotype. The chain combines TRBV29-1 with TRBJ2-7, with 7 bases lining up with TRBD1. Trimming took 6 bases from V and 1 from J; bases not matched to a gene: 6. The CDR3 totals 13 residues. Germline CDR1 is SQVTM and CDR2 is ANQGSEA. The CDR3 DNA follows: TGCAGCGTCGTCAACAGGGGTTCCTACGAGCAGTACTTC. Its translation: CSVVNRGSYEQYF.

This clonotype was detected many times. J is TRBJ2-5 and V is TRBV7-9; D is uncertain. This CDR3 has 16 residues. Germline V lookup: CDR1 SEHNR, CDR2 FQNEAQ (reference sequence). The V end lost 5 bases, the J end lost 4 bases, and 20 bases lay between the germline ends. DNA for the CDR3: TGTGCCAGCAGCCCGTCCGGTGGTGTCCTGAGAGAGACCCAGTACTTC. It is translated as CASSPSGGVLRETQYF.

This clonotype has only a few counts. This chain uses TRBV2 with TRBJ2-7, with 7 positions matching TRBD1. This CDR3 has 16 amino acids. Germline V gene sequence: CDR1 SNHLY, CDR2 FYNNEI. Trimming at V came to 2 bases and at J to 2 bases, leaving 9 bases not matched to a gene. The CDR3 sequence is CASSERGQGDTYEQYF. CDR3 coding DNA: TGTGCCAGCAGTGAAAGGGGGCAGGGGGATACCTACGAGCAGTACTTC.

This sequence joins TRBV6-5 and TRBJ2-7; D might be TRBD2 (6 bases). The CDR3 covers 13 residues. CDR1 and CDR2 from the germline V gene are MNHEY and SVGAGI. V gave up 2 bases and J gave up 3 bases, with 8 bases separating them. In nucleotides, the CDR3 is TGTGCCAGCAGTTACCGGGGGAGCTACGAGCAGTACTTC. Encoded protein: CASSYRGSYEQYF.

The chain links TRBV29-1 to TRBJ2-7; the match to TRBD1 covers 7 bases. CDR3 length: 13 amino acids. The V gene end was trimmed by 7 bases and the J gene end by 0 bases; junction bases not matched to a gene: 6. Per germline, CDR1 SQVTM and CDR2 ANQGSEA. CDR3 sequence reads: CSARGQNSYEQYF. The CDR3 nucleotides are TGCAGCGCCCGGGGACAGAACTCCTACGAGCAGTACTTC.

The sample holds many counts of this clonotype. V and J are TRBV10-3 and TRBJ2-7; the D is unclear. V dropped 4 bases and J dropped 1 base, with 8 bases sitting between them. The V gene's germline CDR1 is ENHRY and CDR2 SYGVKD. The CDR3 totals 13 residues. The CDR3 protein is CAISVEFSYEQYF. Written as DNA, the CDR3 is TGTGCCATCAGTGTAGAGTTTTCCTACGAGCAGTACTTC.

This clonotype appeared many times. CDR3 DNA sequence: TGTGCCTGGGACCTAGGAAGCAATCAGCCCCAGCATTTT. Its translation is CAWDLGSNQPQHF. The V and J genes are TRBV30 and TRBJ1-5; no reliable D call. The CDR3 sequence is 13 residues long. The V gene's germline CDR1 is GTSNPN and CDR2 SVGIG (reference sequence). V lost 5 bases and J lost 1, with 9 bases in between.